The rows below give T cell receptor beta chains drawn from one sample of a study of cytomegalovirus exposure and HLA in healthy donors. The protocol was immunoSEQ multiplex PCR, while the TCRdb copy is restricted to in-frame clones and leaves out a portion. The profile shows some 130,000 clones, about 83% of them singletons. The sequenced material came from PBMCs. These receptors came from a girl aged 2-9 years in good health and CMV-seronegative. CDR3s include the opening cysteine and the closing phenylalanine or tryptophan. Each record gives: V gene, D gene, clone size, J gene, CDR3 DNA, CDR3 protein. A D gene is named only where the DNA matches it firmly. The listing skips clone size in some rows; elsewhere it reads once, few, many or a size class.

>TRBV6-1|-|few|TRBJ2-6
TGTGCCAGCGACAGCCCCGGCTCTGGGGCCAACGTCCTGACTTTC
CASDSPGSGANVLTF
>TRBV9|TRBD1|-|TRBJ1-2
TGTGCCAGCAGCGTGAGTAAGGACAGGGGCACCTATGGCTACACCTTC
CASSVSKDRGTYGYTF
>TRBV11-3|TRBD1|-|TRBJ2-7
TGTGCCAGCAGCTCGACGGGACAGGGAATGGGAGAGCAGTACTTC
CASSSTGQGMGEQYF
>TRBV4-3|-|few|TRBJ1-1
TGCGCCAGCAGCCAAGGGGAGTATAACACTGAAGCTTTCTTT
CASSQGEYNTEAFF
>TRBV18|-|-|TRBJ2-7
TGTGCCAGCTCACGCGGGGCAACCTACGAGCAGTACTTC
CASSRGATYEQYF
>TRBV2|-|-|TRBJ1-2
TGTGCCAGCAACGACGGGGGGTACGCTAACTATGGCTACACCTTC
CASNDGGYANYGYTF
>TRBV6-1|TRBD2|-|TRBJ2-2
TGTGCCAGCAAGTACTTAGCGGGAGACACCGGGGAGCTGTTTTTT
CASKYLAGDTGELFF
>TRBV5-4|-|-|TRBJ2-1
TGTGCCAGCAGACGGACAGGAGCCGGGACTAGTGATGAGCAGTTCTTC
CASRRTGAGTSDEQFF
>TRBV6-1|-|-|TRBJ2-7
TGTGCCAGCAGTCAGGACAGATCCTACGAGCAGTACTTC
CASSQDRSYEQYF
>TRBV27|TRBD1|-|TRBJ1-2
TGTGCCAGCAGTTGGGACAGGGCGAGTGTTGGCTACACCTTC
CASSWDRASVGYTF
>TRBV5-1|TRBD1|-|TRBJ1-2
TGCGCCAGCAGCCTAACCGGGACAGGAGGTAATGGCTACACCTTC
CASSLTGTGGNGYTF
>TRBV5-1|TRBD1|once|TRBJ1-2
TGCGCCAGCAGCTTGGAGGGGACAGGGAGTAATAACTATGGCTACACCTTC
CASSLEGTGSNNYGYTF
>TRBV21-1|-|-|TRBJ1-1
TGTGCCAGCAGCAAAGCTCGGTTTTGTCCCTTATTTTATGTCGCTGAAGCTTTCTTT
CASSKARFCPLFYVAEAFF
>TRBV5-4|TRBD1|-|TRBJ2-7
TGTGCCAGCAGCTACAGGGGAAGTTACCCCTCCTACGAGCAGTACTTC
CASSYRGSYPSYEQYF
>TRBV9|TRBD2|-|TRBJ2-3
TGTGCCAGCAGCGTAGAACCAGCGGGGGGCCTTGGGACGCAGTATTTT
CASSVEPAGGLGTQYF
>TRBV20-1|-|-|TRBJ2-7
TGCAGTGCCGTCCGGGGGAACGAGCAGTACTTC
CSAVRGNEQYF
>TRBV2|-|-|TRBJ1-4
TGTGCCAGCAGGACTGTATCCACTAATGAAAAACTGTTTTTT
CASRTVSTNEKLFF
>TRBV13|-|-|TRBJ2-7
TGTGCCAGCAGCTTTAGGGGCAGAACCTCCTACGAGCAGTACTTC
CASSFRGRTSYEQYF
>TRBV7-3|TRBD2|-|TRBJ2-1
TGTGCCAGCAGCTGGCTAGCGGGAAATGAGCAGTTCTTC
CASSWLAGNEQFF
>TRBV27|-|-|TRBJ2-7
TGTGCCAGCAGTTTAAACGGGTACGAGCAGTACTTC
CASSLNGYEQYF
>TRBV4-1|-|-|TRBJ1-4
TGCGCCAGCAGCCAAGCCCCCCTAGTACAAACTAATGAAAAACTGTTTTTT
CASSQAPLVQTNEKLFF
>TRBV28|-|-|TRBJ2-7
TGTGCCAGCAGTTTCAGGCTCCTCCCTTTTGAGCAGTACTTC
CASSFRLLPFEQYF
>TRBV9|TRBD1|-|TRBJ2-3
TGTGCCAGCGGAAAGGGACAGGGAGTAGGAGATACGCAGTATTTT
CASGKGQGVGDTQYF
>TRBV5-1|-|-|TRBJ2-3
TGCGCCAGCAGTGGGGGTGGGAGGACAGATACGCAGTATTTT
CASSGGGRTDTQYF
>TRBV28|-|-|TRBJ2-1
TGTGCCAGCAGTTTAGGCGGGTCGGAACCCAATGAGCAGTTCTTC
CASSLGGSEPNEQFF
>TRBV29-1|TRBD1|-|TRBJ1-4
TGCAGCGCGCGACAGGGGAGGCATGAAAAACTGTTTTTT
CSARQGRHEKLFF
>TRBV7-9|TRBD1|-|TRBJ1-6
TGTGCCAGCAGCTTAGGGACAGGGGGTGGCTCACCCCTCCACTTT
CASSLGTGGGSPLHF
>TRBV5-1|-|-|TRBJ2-3
TGCGCCAGCAGCTTGGAGAGGCCTAGCACAGATACGCAGTATTTT
CASSLERPSTDTQYF
>TRBV28|-|-|TRBJ2-5
TGTGCCAGCAGTTTAGGTGGCAGGGGTCTCCAAGAGACCCAGTACTTC
CASSLGGRGLQETQYF
>TRBV28|TRBD1|-|TRBJ1-5
TGTGCCAGCAGTATGACAGGGGATGGTCAGCCCCAGCATTTT
CASSMTGDGQPQHF
>TRBV4-1|-|-|TRBJ1-1
TGCGCCAGCAGCCAAGAGAGGGTGGGCACTGAAGCTTTCTTT
CASSQERVGTEAFF
>TRBV27|-|-|TRBJ1-5
TGTGCCAGCAGTTTAGGCGGAGGGGATAGCAATCAGCCCCAGCATTTT
CASSLGGGDSNQPQHF
>TRBV9|-|-|TRBJ2-7
TGTGCCAGCAGCGTAGCCGGTAGGGGCGACGAGCAGTACTTC
CASSVAGRGDEQYF
>TRBV30|-|-|TRBJ1-6
TGTGCCCTAACGGGGTCAGAATCACCCCTCCACTTT
CALTGSESPLHF
>TRBV6-6|-|-|TRBJ1-5
TGTGCCAGCAGAACCACCCGGGCCGGGGGCAATCAGCCCCAGCATTTT
CASRTTRAGGNQPQHF
>TRBV28|-|-|TRBJ1-5
TGTGCCAGCAGGAGAGAGAGTAATCAGCCCCAGCATTTT
CASRRESNQPQHF
>TRBV5-1|-|few|TRBJ2-1
TGCGCCAGCAGCGTTGCGGACAGCTCCTACAATGAGCAGTTCTTC
CASSVADSSYNEQFF
>TRBV27|TRBD2|-|TRBJ2-2
TGTGCCAGCAGTTTAGTACTAGCGGGGTCCGCTGGGGAGCTGTTTTTT
CASSLVLAGSAGELFF
>TRBV7-6|-|-|TRBJ2-1
TGTGCCAGCAGCGTTCTCCCTCGCGGCGATGAGCAGTTCTTC
CASSVLPRGDEQFF
>TRBV7-2|-|-|TRBJ2-1
TGTGCCAGCAGCCCGCGGGAAAGCTCCTACAATGAGCAGTTCTTC
CASSPRESSYNEQFF
>TRBV2|TRBD1|-|TRBJ2-5
TGTGCCAGCAGGATGACAGGGGGCACGGAGACCCAGTACTTC
CASRMTGGTETQYF
>TRBV19|TRBD1|-|TRBJ2-7
TGTGCCAGTATGGGACCGGGACAGGGATTAAGTTCTAACTACGAGCAGTACTTC
CASMGPGQGLSSNYEQYF
>TRBV27|TRBD1|-|TRBJ1-2
TGTGCCAGCAGTTTAGGGGCTACCGGGACAGGGCTAAGAGGCTACACCTTC
CASSLGATGTGLRGYTF
>TRBV2|TRBD1|-|TRBJ1-5
TGTGCCAGCAGTGTTGTCAGGGACAGGGGAGGGGAGGGGAATCAGCCCCAGCATTTT
CASSVVRDRGGEGNQPQHF
>TRBV30|TRBD2|-|TRBJ2-7
TGTGCCTGGAGTCCCGGGGGGGAGCAGTACTTC
CAWSPGGEQYF
>TRBV7-2|TRBD2|-|TRBJ2-1
TGTGCCAGCAGCCCCCAGACTAGCCAGAGCTCCTACAATGAGCAGTTCTTC
CASSPQTSQSSYNEQFF
>TRBV30|-|-|TRBJ2-1
TGTGCCTGGACGCGGGAAGACTCCTACAATGAGCAGTTCTTC
CAWTREDSYNEQFF
>TRBV7-8|TRBD2|once|TRBJ2-3
TGTGCCAGCAGCTTCCGGGAGGGCCGCGGAGATACGCAGTATTTT
CASSFREGRGDTQYF
>TRBV6-6|-|-|TRBJ1-5
TGTGCCAGCAGTCCTCGCGGGGGGCAGCCCCAGCATTTT
CASSPRGGQPQHF
>TRBV29-1|TRBD1|-|TRBJ1-1
TGCAGCGCTAAGACAGGGATGAACACTGGAGCTTTCTTT
CSAKTGMNTGAFF
>TRBV5-5|TRBD1|-|TRBJ2-7
TGTGCCAGCAGCTTGGGACAGGGGGAGAACGAGCAGTACTTC
CASSLGQGENEQYF
>TRBV7-9|TRBD1|-|TRBJ2-5
TGTGCCAGCAGTCCTACCCTCGGGACAGCCCAAGAGACCCAGTACTTC
CASSPTLGTAQETQYF